Listed here are 6 T cell receptor beta chains from one sample, sequenced in a study of control samples from healthy donors and cancer patients. Libraries were prepared by immunoSEQ multiplex PCR; TCRdb keeps only in-frame clonotypes and omits some of them. Here the sample spans 85,000 to 95,000 clones, more than 75% being singletons. The specimen was blood. Source of these receptors: a woman aged 60 to 75 in good health.

The chain is built from TRBV6-5 and TRBJ1-3; D is unresolved. V was cut by 2 bases and J by 6 bases, with 8 bases left in between. Germline-derived CDR1 and CDR2 are MNHEY and SVGAGI. The CDR3 runs to 13 residues. CDR3 loop: CASSYGRENTIYF. The CDR3, as DNA: TGTGCCAGCAGTTACGGGCGGGAAAACACCATATATTTT.

This clone came up a few times. The CDR3 coding sequence is TGTGCCAGCAGTTACTCGAGACAGGCTGAAGCTTTCTTT. Protein: CASSYSRQAEAFF. The gene calls are TRBV6-2 or TRBV6-3 and TRBJ1-1; maybe TRBD1 (6 bases). Trimming cost V 0 bases and J 6 bases, with 8 bases left between them. This CDR3 is built from 13 residues. Germline V CDR1 and CDR2: MNHEY, SVGEGT.

V is TRBV27 and J is TRBJ1-2; no reliable D call. CDR3 size: 13 residues. Germline V lookup: CDR1 MNHEY, CDR2 SMNVEV (reference sequence). Between the trimmed V and J ends, which lost 0 bases and 8 bases, there was a span of 10 bases. The CDR3 nucleotides are TGTGCCAGCAGTTTATCGTCCCAAGGCGGCTACACCTTC. Amino acids: CASSLSSQGGYTF.

The J gene is TRBJ2-2, the V gene TRBV15; no clear D gene. Per the germline V gene, CDR1 is LNHNV and CDR2 is YYDKDF (reference sequence). The CDR3 is 13 residues long. The V and J ends lost 1 base and 6 bases respectively, with 6 bases between them. The CDR3 DNA reads as TGTGCCACCAGCAGAGTTCCCTCCGGGGAGCTGTTTTTT. It specifies CATSRVPSGELFF.

The chain couples TRBV9 to TRBJ1-5; the D is unclear. This CDR3 has 16 amino acids. Germline V gene data show CDR1 as SGDLS and CDR2 as YYNGEE. Trimming stripped 3 bases from V and 8 bases from J, with 21 bases between. DNA of the CDR3: TGTGCCAGCAGCGCATATAGGACCCCCGGAAAAGAGCCCCAGCATTTT. Its protein product is CASSAYRTPGKEPQHF.

This sequence joins TRBV14 and TRBJ1-1, with D tentatively TRBD1 (5 bases). Germline CDR1 reads SGHDN; CDR2 reads FVKESK. The CDR3 length is 14 residues. Trimming pared 2 bases from V and 5 bases from J, leaving 12 bases between. The CDR3 DNA sequence: TGTGCCAGCAGCCAATATGTCGGGGGAACTGAAGCTTTCTTT. Translating gives CASSQYVGGTEAFF.